The clone carrying this T cell receptor (beta chain) was counted a few times. The sample comes from a study of neurological immune-mediated disorders. MiXCR, applied by TCRdb to the 5' RACE reads, yields one record per CDR3 protein. The sample yields tens of thousands of distinct CDR3 sequences, around 3.9% seen once. The sample taken for sequencing was PBMCs. The sequence derives from a man aged 25-40 years with multiple sclerosis.

CDR3: CASSYVRQNTEAFF. CDR3 in DNA: TGTGCCAGCAGTTACGTTCGACAAAACACTGAAGCTTTCTTT. V and J are TRBV6-2 or TRBV6-3 and TRBJ1-1, with D unclear. V lost 2 bases to trimming and J lost 2 bases, with 9 bases between them. Per the germline V gene, CDR1 is MNHEY and CDR2 is SVGEGT. The CDR3 runs 14 residues.